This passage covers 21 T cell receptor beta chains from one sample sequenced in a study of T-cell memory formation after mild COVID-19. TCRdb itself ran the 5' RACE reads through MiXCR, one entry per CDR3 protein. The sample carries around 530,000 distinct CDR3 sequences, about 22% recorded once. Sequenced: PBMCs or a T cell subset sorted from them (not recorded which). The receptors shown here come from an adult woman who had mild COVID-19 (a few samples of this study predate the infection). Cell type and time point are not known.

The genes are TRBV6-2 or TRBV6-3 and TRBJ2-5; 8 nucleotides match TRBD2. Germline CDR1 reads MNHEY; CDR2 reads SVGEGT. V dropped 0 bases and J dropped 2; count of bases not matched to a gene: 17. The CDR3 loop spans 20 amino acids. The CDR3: CASSYSSHRISSGGQETQYF. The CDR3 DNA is TGTGCCAGCAGTTACTCGAGTCATAGGATATCGAGCGGGGGACAAGAGACCCAGTACTTC.

In DNA form, the CDR3 reads TGTGCCAGCAGCTTAGCGCCGGGACTAGCGGGAGGGCCCGGGTTCTTC. It encodes CASSLAPGLAGGPGFF. The genes are TRBV7-2 and TRBJ2-1; TRBD2 aligns across 16 bases. This CDR3 has 16 residues. The V and J ends lost 0 bases and 15 bases, in that order; junction bases with no gene match: 8. In germline, CDR1 is SGHTA, CDR2 FQGNSA.

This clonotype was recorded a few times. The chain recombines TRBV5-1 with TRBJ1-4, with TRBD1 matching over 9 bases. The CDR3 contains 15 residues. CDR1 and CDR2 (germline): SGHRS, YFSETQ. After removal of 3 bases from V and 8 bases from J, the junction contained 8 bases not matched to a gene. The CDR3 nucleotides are TGCGCCAGCAGCTCTGGGACAGGGAATAGGGAAAAACTGTTTTTT. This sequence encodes CASSSGTGNREKLFF.

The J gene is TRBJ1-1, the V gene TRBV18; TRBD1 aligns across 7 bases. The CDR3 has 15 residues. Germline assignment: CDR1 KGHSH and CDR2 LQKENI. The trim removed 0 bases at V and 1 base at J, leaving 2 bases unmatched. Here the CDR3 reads CASSPPGQRNTEAFF. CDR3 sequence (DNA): TGTGCCAGCTCACCACCGGGACAGAGGAACACTGAAGCTTTCTTT.

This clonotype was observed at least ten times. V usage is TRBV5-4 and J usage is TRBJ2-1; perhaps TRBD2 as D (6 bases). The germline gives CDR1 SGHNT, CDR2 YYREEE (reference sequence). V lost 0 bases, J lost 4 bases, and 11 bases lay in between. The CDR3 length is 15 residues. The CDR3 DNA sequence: TGTGCCAGCAGCTTGGATGGGACTTCGTACAATGAGCAGTTCTTC. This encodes CASSLDGTSYNEQFF.

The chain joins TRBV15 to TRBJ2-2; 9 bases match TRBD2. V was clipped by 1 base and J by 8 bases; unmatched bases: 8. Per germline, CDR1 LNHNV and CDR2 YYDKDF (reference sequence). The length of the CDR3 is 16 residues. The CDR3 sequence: CATSRGQREVAGELFF. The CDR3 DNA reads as TGTGCCACCAGCAGAGGACAGCGGGAGGTAGCGGGGGAGCTGTTTTTT. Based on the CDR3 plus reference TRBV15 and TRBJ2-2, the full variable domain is DAMVIQNPRYQVTQFGKPVTLSCSQTLNHNVMYWYQQKSSQAPKLLFHYYDKDFNNEADTPDNFQSRRPNTSFCFLDIRSPGLGDTAMYLCATSRGQREVAGELFFGEGSRLTVL.

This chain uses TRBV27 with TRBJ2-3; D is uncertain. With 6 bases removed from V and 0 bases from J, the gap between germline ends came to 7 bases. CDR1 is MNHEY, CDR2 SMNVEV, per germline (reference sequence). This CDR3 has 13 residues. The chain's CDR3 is CASRLASTDTQYF. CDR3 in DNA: TGTGCCAGCAGATTGGCCAGCACAGATACGCAGTATTTT.

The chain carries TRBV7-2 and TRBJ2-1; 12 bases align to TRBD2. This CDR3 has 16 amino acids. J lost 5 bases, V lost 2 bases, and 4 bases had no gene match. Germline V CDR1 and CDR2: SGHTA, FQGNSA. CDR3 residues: CASSLQGLAGHNEQFF. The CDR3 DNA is TGTGCCAGCAGCTTACAGGGACTAGCGGGCCACAATGAGCAGTTCTTC.

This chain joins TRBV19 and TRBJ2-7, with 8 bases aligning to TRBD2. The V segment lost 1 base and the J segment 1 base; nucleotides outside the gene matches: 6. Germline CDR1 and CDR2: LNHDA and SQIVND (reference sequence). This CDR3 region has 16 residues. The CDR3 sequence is CASSIVSSGTSYEQYF. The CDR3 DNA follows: TGTGCCAGTAGTATAGTAAGTAGCGGGACTTCCTACGAGCAGTACTTC.

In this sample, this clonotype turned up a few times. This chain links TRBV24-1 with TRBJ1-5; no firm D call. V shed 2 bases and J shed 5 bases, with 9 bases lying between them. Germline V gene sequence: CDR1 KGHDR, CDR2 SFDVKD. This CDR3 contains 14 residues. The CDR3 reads CATSDWSNYQPQHF. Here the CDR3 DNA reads TGTGCCACCAGTGATTGGTCAAACTATCAGCCCCAGCATTTT.

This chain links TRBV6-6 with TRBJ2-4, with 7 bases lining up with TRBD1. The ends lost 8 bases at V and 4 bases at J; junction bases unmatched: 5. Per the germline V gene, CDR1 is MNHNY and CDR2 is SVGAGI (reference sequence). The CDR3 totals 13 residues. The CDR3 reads CASGAGGKNIQYF. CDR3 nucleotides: TGTGCCAGCGGGGCAGGGGGAAAAAACATTCAGTACTTC.

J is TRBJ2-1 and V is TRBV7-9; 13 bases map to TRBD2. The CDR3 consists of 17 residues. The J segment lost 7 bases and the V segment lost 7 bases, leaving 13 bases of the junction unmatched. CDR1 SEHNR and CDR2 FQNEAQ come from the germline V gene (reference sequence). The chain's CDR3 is CASTPGRTSGSGNEQFF. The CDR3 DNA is TGTGCCAGCACCCCGGGCCGGACTAGCGGGAGCGGGAATGAGCAGTTCTTC.

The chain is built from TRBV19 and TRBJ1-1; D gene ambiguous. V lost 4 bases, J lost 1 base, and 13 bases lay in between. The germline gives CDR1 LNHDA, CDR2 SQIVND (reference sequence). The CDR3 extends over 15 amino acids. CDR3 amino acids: CASSRRVGGNTEAFF. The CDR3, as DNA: TGTGCCAGTAGTAGACGGGTAGGAGGGAACACTGAAGCTTTCTTT.

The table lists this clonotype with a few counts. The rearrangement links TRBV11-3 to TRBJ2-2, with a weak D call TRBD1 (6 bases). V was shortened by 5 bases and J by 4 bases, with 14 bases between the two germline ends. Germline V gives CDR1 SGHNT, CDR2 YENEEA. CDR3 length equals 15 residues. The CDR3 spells CASSLHRARTGELFF. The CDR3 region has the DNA TGTGCCAGCAGCCTCCACAGGGCGCGCACCGGGGAGCTGTTTTTT.

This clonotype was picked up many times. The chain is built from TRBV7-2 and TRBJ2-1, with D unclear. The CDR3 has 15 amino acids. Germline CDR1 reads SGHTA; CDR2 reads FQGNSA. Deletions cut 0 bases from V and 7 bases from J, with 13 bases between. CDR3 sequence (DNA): TGTGCCAGCAGCTTAGCGGCCCTCCCTCAGAATGAGCAGTTCTTC. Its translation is CASSLAALPQNEQFF.

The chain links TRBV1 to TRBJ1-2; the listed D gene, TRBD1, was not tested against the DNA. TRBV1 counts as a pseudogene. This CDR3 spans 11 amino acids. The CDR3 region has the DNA TGCACCACCTTCGCCCCGTATGGCTACACCTTC. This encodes CTTFAPYGYTF.

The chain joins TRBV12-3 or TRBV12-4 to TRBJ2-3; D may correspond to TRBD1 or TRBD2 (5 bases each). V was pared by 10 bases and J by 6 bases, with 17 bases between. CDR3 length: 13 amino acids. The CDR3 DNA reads TGTGCCACACGTATCTCCGGGGCGGATACGCAGTATTTT. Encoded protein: CATRISGADTQYF.

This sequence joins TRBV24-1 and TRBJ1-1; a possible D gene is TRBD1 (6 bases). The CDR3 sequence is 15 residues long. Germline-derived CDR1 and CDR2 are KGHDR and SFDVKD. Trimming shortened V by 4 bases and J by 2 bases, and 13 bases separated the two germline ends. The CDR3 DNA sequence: TGTGCCACCAGTGACAGCAGACAGGCCAACACTGAAGCTTTCTTT. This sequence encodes CATSDSRQANTEAFF.

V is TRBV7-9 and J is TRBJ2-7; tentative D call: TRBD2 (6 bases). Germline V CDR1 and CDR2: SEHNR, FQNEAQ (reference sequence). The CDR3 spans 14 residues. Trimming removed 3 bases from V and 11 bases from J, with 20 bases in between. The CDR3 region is CASSFYDPGGGEYF. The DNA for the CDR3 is TGTGCCAGCAGCTTTTATGATCCAGGTGGCGGGGAGTACTTC.

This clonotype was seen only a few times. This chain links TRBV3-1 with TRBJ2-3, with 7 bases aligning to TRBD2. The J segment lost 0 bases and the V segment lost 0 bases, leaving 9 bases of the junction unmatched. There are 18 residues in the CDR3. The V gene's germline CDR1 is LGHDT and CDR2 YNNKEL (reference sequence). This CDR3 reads CASSQDQRVRGSTDTQYF. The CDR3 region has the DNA TGTGCCAGCAGCCAAGACCAACGGGTGCGGGGGAGCACAGATACGCAGTATTTT.

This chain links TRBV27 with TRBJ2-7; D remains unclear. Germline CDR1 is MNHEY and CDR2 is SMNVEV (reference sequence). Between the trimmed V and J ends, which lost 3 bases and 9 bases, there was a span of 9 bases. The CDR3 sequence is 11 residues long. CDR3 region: CASSLVLGQYF. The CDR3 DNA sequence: TGTGCCAGCAGTTTGGTATTGGGGCAGTACTTC.